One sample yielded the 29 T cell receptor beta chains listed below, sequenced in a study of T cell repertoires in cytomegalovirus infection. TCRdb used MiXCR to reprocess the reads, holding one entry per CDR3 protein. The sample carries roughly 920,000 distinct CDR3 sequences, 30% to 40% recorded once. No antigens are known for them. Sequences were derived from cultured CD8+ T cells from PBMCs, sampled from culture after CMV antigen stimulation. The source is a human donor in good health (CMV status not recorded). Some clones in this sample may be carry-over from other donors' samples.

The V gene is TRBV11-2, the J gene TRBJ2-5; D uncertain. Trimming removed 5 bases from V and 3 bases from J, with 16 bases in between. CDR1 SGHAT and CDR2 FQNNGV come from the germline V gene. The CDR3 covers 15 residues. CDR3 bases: TGTGCCAGCAGCCCAGCCCGATGGAAGGAAGAGACCCAGTACTTC. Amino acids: CASSPARWKEETQYF.

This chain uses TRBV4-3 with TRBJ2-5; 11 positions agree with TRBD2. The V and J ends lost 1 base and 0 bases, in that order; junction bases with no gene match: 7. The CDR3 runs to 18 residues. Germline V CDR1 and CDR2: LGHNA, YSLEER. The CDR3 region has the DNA TGCGCCAGCAGCCAAGGGCCGGGACTAGCGGACGACCAAGAGACCCAGTACTTC. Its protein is CASSQGPGLADDQETQYF.

DNA for the CDR3: TGTGCCAGCAGTTACACGGTCTCCTACGAGCAGTACTTC. Encoded protein: CASSYTVSYEQYF. V and J are TRBV6-5 and TRBJ2-7; D gene uncertain. There are 13 residues in the CDR3. With 2 bases removed from V and 0 bases from J, the gap between germline ends came to 5 bases. From germline, CDR1 is MNHEY and CDR2 SVGAGI.

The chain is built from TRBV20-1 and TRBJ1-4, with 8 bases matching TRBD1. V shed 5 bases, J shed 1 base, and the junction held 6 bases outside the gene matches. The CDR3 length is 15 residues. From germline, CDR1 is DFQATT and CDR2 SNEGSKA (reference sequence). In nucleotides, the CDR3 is TGCAGTGCTGTAGGACAGGGAGTAACTAATGAAAAACTGTTTTTT. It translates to CSAVGQGVTNEKLFF.

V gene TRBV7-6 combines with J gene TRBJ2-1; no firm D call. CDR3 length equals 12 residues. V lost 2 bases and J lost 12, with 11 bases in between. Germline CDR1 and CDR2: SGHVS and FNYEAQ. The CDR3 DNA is TGTGCCAGCAGCTTACAGAGTAAAGGGCAGTTCTTC. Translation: CASSLQSKGQFF.

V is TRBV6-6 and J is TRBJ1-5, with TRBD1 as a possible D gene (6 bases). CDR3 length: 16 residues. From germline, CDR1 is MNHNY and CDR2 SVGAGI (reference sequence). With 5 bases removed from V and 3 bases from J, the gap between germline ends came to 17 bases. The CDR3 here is CASSRAGPGDNQPQHF. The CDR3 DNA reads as TGTGCCAGCAGTCGAGCGGGGCCAGGGGACAATCAGCCCCAGCATTTT.

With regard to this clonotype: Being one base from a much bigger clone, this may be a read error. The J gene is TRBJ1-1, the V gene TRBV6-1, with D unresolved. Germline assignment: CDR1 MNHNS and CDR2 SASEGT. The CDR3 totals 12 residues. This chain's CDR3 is CANSEGSTEAFF. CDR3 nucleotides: TGTGCCAACAGTGAAGGGAGTACTGAAGCTTTCTTT.

The CDR3 here is CASSLPGLAGGARIATGELFF. The CDR3 DNA reads as TGTGCCAGCAGCTTACCGGGACTAGCGGGGGGCGCGAGGATCGCCACCGGGGAGCTGTTTTTT. The gene calls are TRBV7-9 and TRBJ2-2; 15 bases fit TRBD2. The germline V gene encodes CDR1 SEHNR and CDR2 FQNEAQ (reference sequence). The CDR3 length is 21 residues. The V and J ends lost 2 bases and 4 bases, in that order; junction bases with no gene match: 14.

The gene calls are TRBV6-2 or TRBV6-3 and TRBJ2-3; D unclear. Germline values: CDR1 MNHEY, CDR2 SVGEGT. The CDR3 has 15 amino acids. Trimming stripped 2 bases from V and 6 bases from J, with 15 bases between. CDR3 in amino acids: CASSYNRPTQDTQYF. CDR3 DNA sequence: TGTGCCAGCAGTTACAATCGGCCTACTCAGGATACGCAGTATTTT.

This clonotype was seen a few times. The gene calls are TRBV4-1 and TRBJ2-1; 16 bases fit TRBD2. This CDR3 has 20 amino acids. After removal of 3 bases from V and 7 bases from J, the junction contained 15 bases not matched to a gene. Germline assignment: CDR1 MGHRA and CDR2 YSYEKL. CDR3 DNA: TGCGCCAGCAGCCATCCCCTGACTGCGGGGACTAGCGGGGGGGTTAATGAGCAGTTCTTC. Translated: CASSHPLTAGTSGGVNEQFF.

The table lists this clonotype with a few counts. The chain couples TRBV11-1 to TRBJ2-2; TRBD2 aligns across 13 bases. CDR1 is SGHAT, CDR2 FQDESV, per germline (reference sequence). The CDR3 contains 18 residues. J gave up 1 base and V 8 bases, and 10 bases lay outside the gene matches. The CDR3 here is CASCYGLAGEVNTGELFF. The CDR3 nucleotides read TGTGCCAGCTGCTACGGACTAGCGGGGGAGGTGAACACCGGGGAGCTGTTTTTT.

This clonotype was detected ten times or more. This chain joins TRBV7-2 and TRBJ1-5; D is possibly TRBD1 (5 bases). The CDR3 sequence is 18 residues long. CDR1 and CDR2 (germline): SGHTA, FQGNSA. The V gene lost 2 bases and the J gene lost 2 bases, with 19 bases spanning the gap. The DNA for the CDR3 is TGTGCCAGCAGCTTATACCCGATAGGGGACTTTGGCAATCAGCCCCAGCATTTT. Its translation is CASSLYPIGDFGNQPQHF.

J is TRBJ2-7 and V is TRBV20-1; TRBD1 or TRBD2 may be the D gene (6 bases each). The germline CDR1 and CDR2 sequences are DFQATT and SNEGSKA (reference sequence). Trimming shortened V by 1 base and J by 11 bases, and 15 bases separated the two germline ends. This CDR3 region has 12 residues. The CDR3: CSARGSWRGEYV. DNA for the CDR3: TGCAGTGCTAGAGGGTCATGGAGGGGGGAGTACGTC.

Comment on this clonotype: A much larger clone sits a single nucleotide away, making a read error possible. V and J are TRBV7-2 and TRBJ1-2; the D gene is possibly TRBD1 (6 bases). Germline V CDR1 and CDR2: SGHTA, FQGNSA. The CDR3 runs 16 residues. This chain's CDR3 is CANSIYATGTNYGYTF. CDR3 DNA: TGTGCCAACAGCATCTATGCGACAGGAACAAACTATGGCTACACCTTC. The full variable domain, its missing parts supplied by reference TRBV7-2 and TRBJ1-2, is GAGVSQSPSNKVTEKGKDVELRCDPISGHTALYWYRQSLGQGLEFLIYFQGNSAPDKSGLPSDRFSAERTGGSVSTLTIQRTQQEDSAVYLCANSIYATGTNYGYTFGSGTRLTVV.

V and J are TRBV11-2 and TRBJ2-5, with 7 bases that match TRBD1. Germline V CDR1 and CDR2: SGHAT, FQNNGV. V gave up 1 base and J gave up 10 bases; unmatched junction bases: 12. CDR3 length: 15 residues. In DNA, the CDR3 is TGTGCCAGCAGCTTAGGGCCAGGGGGTCACCCGCACCAGTACTTC. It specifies CASSLGPGGHPHQYF.

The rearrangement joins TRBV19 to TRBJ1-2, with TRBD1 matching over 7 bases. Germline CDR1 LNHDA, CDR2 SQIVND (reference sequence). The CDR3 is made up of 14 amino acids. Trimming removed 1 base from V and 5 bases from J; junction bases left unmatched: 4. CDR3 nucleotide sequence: TGTGCCAGTAGTATAGGGACGACAGGGTATGGCTACACCTTC. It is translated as CASSIGTTGYGYTF.

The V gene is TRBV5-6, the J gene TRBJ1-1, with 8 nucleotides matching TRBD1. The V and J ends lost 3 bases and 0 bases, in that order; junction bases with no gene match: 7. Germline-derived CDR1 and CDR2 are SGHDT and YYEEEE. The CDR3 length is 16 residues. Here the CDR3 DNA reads TGTGCCAGCAGCTCGACTCGACAGGGGTTGAACACTGAAGCTTTCTTT. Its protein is CASSSTRQGLNTEAFF.

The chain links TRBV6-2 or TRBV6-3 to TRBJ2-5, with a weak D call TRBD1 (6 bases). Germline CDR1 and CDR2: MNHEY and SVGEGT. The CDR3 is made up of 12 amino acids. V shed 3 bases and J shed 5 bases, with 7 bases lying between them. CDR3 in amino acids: CASSYQGETQYF. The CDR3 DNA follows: TGTGCCAGCAGTTATCAGGGGGAGACCCAGTACTTC.

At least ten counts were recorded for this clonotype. The CDR3 sequence is CASSSPRDRGLNEQFF. In nucleotides, the CDR3 is TGTGCCAGCAGTTCGCCACGGGACAGGGGGCTAAATGAGCAGTTCTTC. This chain joins TRBV7-8 and TRBJ2-1; 12 bases agree with TRBD1. The CDR3 loop spans 16 amino acids. Germline CDR1 and CDR2: SGHVS and FQNEAQ. Germline trimming cut 6 bases from V and 7 bases from J; bases unmatched to any gene: 10.

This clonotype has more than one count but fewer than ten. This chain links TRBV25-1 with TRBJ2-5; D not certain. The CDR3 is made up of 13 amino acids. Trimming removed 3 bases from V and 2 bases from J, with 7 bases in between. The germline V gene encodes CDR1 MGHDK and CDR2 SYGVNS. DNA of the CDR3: TGTGCCAGCAGTGAGAAAGTTCAAGAGACCCAGTACTTC. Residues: CASSEKVQETQYF.

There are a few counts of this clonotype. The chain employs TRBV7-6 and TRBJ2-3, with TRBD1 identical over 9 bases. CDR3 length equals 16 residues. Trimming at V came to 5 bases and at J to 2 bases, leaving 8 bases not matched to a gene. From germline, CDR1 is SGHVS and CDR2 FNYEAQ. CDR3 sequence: CASSPRTGANTDTQYF. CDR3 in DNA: TGTGCCAGCAGCCCGCGGACAGGGGCCAACACAGATACGCAGTATTTT.

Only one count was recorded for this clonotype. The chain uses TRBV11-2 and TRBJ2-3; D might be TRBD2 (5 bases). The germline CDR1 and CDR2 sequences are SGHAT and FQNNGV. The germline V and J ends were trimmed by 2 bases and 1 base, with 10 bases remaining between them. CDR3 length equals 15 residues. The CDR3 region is CASSLTAVRTDTQYF. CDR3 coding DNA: TGTGCCAGCAGCTTAACAGCGGTACGCACAGATACGCAGTATTTT.

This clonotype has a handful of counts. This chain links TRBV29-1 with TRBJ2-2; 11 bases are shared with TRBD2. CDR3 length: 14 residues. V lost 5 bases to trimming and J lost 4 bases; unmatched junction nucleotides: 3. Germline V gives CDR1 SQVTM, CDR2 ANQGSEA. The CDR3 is CSVPTSGITGELFF. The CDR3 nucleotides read TGCAGCGTTCCGACTAGCGGGATCACCGGGGAGCTGTTTTTT.

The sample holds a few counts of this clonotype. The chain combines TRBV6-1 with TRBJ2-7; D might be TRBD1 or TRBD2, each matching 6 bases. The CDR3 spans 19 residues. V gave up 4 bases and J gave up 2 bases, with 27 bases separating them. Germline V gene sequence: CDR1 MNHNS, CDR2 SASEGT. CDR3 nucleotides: TGTGCCAGCAGTGGCCGACCCCGGGACACGCTCGGGGGCACCTACGAGCAGTACTTC. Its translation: CASSGRPRDTLGGTYEQYF.

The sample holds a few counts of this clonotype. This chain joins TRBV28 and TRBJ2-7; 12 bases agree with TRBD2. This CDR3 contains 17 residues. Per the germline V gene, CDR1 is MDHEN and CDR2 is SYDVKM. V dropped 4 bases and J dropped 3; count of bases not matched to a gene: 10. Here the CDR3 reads CASSSPFPSGGGYEQYV. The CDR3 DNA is TGTGCCAGCAGTTCGCCGTTCCCTAGCGGGGGGGGCTACGAGCAGTACGTC.

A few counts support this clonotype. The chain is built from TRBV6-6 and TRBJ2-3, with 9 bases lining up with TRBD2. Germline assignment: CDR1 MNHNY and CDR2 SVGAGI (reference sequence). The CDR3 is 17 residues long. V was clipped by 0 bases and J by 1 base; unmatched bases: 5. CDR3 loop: CASSYSMTSGGTDTQYF. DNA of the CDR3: TGTGCCAGCAGTTACTCGATGACTAGCGGCGGCACAGATACGCAGTATTTT.

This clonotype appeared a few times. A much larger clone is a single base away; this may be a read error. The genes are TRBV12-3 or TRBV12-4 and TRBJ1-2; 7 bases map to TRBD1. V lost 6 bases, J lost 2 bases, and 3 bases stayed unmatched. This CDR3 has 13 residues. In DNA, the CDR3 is TGTGCCAGCAGCCAGGGGGAAAACTATGGCTACACCTTC. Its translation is CASSQGENYGYTF.

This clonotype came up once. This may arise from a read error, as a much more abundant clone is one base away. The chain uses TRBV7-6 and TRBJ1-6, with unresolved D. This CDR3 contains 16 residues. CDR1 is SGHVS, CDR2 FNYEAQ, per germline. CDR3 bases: TGTGTCAGCAGCTTAGACGGTGGGCTATATAATTCACCCCTCCACTTT. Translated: CVSSLDGGLYNSPLHF.

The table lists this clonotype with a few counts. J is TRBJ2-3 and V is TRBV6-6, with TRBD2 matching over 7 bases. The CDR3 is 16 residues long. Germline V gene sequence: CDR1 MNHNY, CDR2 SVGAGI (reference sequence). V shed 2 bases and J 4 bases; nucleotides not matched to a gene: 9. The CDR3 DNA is TGTGCCAGCAGTTACGTTCAAGCGGGGATGGCAGATACGCAGTATTTT. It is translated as CASSYVQAGMADTQYF.